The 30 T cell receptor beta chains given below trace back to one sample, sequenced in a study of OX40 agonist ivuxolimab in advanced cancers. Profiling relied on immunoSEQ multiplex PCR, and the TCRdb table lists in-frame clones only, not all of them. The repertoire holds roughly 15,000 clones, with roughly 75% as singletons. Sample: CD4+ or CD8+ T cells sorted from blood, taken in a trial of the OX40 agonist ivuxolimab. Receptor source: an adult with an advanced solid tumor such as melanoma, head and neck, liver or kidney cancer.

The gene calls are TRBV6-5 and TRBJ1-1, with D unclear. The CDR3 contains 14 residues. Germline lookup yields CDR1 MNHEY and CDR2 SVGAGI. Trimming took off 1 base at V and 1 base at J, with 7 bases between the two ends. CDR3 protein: CASSYLSGNTEAFF. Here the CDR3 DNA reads TGTGCCAGCAGTTACTTGTCAGGGAACACTGAAGCTTTCTTT.

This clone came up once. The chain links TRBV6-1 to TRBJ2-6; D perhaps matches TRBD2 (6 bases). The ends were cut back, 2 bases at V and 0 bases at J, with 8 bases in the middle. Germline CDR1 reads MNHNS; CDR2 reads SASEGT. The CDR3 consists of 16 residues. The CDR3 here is CASSEIGGSGANVLTF. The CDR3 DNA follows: TGTGCCAGCAGTGAAATCGGGGGCTCTGGGGCCAACGTCCTGACTTTC.

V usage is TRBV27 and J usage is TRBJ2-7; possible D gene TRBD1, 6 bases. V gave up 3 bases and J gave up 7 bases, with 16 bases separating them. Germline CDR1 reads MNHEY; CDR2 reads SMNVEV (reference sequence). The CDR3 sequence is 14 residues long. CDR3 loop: CASSFLNQGGEQYF. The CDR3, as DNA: TGTGCCAGCAGTTTCCTGAACCAAGGGGGAGAGCAGTACTTC.

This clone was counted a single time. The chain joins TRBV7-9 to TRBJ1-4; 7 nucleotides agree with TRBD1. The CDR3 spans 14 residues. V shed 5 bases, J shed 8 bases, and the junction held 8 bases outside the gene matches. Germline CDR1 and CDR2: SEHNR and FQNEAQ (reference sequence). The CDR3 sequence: CASSANRGGEKLFF. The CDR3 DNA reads TGTGCCAGCAGCGCCAACAGGGGAGGCGAAAAACTGTTTTTT.

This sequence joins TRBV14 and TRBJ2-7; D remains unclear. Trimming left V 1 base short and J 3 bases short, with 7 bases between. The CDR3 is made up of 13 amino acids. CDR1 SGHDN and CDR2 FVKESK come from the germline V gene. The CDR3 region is CASSQVRFYEQYF. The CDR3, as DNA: TGTGCCAGCAGCCAAGTAAGGTTCTACGAGCAGTACTTC.

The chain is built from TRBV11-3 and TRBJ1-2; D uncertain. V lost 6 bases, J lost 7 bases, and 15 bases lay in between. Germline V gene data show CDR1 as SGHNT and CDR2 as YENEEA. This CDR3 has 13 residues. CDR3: CASRPRGAGGYTF. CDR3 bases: TGTGCCAGCAGACCCCGTGGCGCAGGTGGCTACACCTTC.

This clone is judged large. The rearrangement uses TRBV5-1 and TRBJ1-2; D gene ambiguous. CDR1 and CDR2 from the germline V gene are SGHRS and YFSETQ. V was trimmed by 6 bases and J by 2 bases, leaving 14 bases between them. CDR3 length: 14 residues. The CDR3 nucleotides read TGCGCCAGCACCCCAACCGGGGTCAACTATGGCTACACCTTC. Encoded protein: CASTPTGVNYGYTF.

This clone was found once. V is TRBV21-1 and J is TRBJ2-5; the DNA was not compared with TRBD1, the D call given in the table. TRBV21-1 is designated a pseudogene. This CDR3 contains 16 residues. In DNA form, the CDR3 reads TGTGCCAGCAGCAAAGATAACAGGGGGCTGACGGAGACCCAGTACTTC. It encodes CASSKDNRGLTETQYF.

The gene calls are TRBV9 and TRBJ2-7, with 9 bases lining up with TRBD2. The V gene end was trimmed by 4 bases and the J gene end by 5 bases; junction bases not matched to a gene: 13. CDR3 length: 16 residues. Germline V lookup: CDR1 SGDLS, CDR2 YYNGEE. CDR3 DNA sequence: TGTGCCAGCAGCCCCCCAGCGGGGGGTCTCTTCGACGAGCAGTACTTC. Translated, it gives CASSPPAGGLFDEQYF.

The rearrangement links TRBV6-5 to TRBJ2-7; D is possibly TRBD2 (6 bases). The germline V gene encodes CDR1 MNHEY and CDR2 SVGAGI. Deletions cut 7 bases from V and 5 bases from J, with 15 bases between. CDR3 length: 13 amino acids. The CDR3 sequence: CASTNRGRNEQYF. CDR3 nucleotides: TGTGCCAGCACGAATCGGGGGAGGAACGAGCAGTACTTC.

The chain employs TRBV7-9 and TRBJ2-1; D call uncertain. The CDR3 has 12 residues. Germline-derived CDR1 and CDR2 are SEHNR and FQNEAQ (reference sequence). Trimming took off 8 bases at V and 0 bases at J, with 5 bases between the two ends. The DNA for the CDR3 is TGTGCCAGCTCTGTCTCCTACAATGAGCAGTTCTTC. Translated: CASSVSYNEQFF.

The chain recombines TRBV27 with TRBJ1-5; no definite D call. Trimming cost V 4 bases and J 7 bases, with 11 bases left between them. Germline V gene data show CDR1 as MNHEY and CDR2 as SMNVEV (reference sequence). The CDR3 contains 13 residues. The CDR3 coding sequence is TGTGCCAGCAGTTGGGTTACGGGACAGCCCCAGCATTTT. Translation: CASSWVTGQPQHF.

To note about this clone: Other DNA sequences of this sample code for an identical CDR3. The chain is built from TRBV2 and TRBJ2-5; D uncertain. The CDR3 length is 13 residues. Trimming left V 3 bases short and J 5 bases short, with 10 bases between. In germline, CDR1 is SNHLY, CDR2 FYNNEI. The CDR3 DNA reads TGTGCCAGCAGTGATTCCGAATTGGAGACCCAGTACTTC. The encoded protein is CASSDSELETQYF.

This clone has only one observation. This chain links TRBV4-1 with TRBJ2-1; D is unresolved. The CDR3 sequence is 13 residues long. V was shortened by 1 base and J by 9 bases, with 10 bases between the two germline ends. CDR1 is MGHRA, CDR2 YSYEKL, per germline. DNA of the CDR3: TGCGCCAGCAGCCAAGTAACAGCTAGTGAGCAGTTCTTC. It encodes CASSQVTASEQFF.

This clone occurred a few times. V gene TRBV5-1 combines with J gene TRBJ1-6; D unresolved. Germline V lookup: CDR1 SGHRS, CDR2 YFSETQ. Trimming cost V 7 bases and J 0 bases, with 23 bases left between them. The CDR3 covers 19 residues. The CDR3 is CASHNTLGTWSSYNSPLHF. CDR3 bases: TGCGCCAGCCACAACACGTTGGGCACCTGGAGCTCCTATAATTCACCCCTCCACTTT.

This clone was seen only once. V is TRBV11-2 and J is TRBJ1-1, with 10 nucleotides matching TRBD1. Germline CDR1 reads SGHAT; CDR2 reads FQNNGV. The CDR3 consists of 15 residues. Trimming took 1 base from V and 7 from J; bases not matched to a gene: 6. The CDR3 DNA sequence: TGTGCCAGCAGCTTAGCGGGACAGGGGTCTAGTGAAGCTTTCTTT. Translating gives CASSLAGQGSSEAFF.

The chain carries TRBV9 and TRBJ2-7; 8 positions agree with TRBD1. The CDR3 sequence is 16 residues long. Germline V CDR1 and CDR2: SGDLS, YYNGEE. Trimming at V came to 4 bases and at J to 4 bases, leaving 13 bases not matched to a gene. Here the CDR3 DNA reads TGTGCCAGCAGCATGTCGGGACAGGCGCCTATTTACGAGCAGTACTTC. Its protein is CASSMSGQAPIYEQYF.

As DNA, the CDR3 is TGCGCCAGCAGCGCCATCGGCGAGACCCAGTACTTC. Amino acid sequence: CASSAIGETQYF. The chain recombines TRBV5-1 with TRBJ2-5; D is ambiguous. Germline CDR1 SGHRS, CDR2 YFSETQ. The V and J ends lost 4 bases and 5 bases respectively, with 9 bases between them. CDR3 length: 12 residues.

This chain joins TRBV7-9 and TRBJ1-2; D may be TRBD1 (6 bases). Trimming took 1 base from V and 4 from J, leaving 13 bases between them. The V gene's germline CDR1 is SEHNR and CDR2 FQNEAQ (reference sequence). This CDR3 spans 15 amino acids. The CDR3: CASSLVTGHPYGYTF. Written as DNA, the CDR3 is TGTGCCAGCAGCTTAGTTACGGGACACCCCTATGGCTACACCTTC.

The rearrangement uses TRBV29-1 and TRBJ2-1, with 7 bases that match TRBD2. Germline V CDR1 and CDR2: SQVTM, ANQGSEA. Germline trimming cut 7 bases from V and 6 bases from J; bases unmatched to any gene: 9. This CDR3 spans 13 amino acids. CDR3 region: CSADGGRANEQFF. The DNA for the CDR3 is TGCAGCGCCGATGGGGGGAGGGCCAATGAGCAGTTCTTC.

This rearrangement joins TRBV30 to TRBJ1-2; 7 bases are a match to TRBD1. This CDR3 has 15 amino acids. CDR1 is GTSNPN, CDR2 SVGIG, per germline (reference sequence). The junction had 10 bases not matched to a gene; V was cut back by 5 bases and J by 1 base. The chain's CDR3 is CAWDRTGLFNYGYTF. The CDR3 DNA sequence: TGTGCCTGGGACCGGACAGGCCTCTTTAACTATGGCTACACCTTC.

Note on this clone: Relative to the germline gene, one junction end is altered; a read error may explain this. CDR3 loop: CASSLVLAGVNEQFF. The CDR3 bases are TGTGCTAGCAGCTTAGTTCTAGCGGGAGTCAATGAGCAGTTCTTC. The chain uses TRBV7-7 and TRBJ2-1, with TRBD2 identical over 10 bases. CDR3 length: 15 residues. Germline lookup yields CDR1 SSHAT and CDR2 FNYEAQ (reference sequence).

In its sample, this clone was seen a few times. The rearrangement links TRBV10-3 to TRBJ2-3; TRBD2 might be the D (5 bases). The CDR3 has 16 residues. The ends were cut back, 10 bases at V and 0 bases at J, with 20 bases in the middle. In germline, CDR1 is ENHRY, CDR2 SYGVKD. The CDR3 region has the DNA TGTGCCAGCTATAGCGAGAGCGGTCCTAGCACAGATACGCAGTATTTT. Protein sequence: CASYSESGPSTDTQYF.

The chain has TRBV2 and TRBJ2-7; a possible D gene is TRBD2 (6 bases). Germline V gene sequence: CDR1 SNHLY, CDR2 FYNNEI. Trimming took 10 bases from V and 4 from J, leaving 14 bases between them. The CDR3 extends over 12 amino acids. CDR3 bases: TGTGCCACGTACGGACTACAATACGAGCAGTACTTC. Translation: CATYGLQYEQYF.

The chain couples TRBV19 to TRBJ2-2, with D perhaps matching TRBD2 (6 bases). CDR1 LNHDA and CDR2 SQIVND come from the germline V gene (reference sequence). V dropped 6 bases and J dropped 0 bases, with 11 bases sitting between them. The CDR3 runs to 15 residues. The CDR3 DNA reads TGTGCCAGTAGCCTTAGCGGCTCGAACACCGGGGAGCTGTTTTTT. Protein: CASSLSGSNTGELFF.

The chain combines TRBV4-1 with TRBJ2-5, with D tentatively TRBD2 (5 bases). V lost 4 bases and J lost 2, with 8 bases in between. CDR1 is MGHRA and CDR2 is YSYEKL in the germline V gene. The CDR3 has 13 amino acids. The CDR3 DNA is TGCGCCAGCAGCCCCCGACTACAAGAGACCCAGTACTTC. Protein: CASSPRLQETQYF.

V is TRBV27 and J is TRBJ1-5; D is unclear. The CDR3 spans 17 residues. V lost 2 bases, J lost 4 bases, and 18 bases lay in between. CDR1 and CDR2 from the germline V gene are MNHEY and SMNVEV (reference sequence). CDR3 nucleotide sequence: TGTGCCAGCAGTTTAGGACCGAGAGCTTTAGTGAATCAGCCCCAGCATTTT. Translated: CASSLGPRALVNQPQHF.

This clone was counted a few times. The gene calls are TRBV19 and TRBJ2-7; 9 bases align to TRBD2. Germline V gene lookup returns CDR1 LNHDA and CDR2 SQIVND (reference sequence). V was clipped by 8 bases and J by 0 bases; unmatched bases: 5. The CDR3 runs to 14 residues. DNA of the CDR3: TGTGCCAGTCGGAGCGGGGGGAGCTCCTACGAGCAGTACTTC. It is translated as CASRSGGSSYEQYF.

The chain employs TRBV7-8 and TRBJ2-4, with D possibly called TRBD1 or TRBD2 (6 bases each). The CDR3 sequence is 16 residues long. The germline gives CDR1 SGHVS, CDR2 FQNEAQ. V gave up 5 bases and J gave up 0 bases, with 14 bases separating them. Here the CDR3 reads CASSLWGAEAKNIQYF. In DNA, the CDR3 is TGTGCCAGCAGCCTATGGGGGGCGGAAGCCAAAAACATTCAGTACTTC.

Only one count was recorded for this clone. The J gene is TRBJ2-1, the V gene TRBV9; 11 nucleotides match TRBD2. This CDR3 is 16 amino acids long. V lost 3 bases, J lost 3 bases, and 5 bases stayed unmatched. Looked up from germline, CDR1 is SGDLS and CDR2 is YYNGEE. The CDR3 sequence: CASSDRLAGSYNEQFF. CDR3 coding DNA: TGTGCCAGCAGCGACCGACTAGCGGGGAGCTACAATGAGCAGTTCTTC.